This T cell receptor beta chain came from a study of control samples from healthy donors and cancer patients. The CDR3 is 12 amino acids. V lost 3 bases and J 11 bases, leaving 8 bases between the germline ends. Germline V gives CDR1 MDHEN, CDR2 SYDVKM. Clones were read by immunoSEQ multiplex PCR, and TCRdb kept only the in-frame ones, dropping some. The table records 95,000 to 150,000 clones, 80% to 95% of them present only once. The sample taken for sequencing was blood. This TCR derives from a woman under 30 in good health. This chain joins TRBV28 and TRBJ1-6, with D unclear. In DNA form, the CDR3 reads TGTGCCAGCAGTTTTGGGTCACCACCCCTCCACTTT. It translates to CASSFGSPPLHF.